Listed here are 11 T cell receptor beta chains from one sample, sequenced in a study of blood T cell repertoires in COVID-19. Using immunoSEQ multiplex PCR, the repertoire was profiled, and TCRdb retains in-frame clones only, with some absent. The data contain about 250,000 clones, roughly 85% of them seen just once; the ten biggest clones take up approximately 5%. The sample was peripheral blood. The source is a man over 45 with active or convalescent COVID-19.

The chain couples TRBV4-3 to TRBJ1-1, with 7 bases that match TRBD1. V trimming: 4 bases; J trimming: 5 bases; junction bases outside the gene matches: 7. Per the germline V gene, CDR1 is LGHNA and CDR2 is YSLEER. The CDR3 runs 14 residues. The CDR3 protein is CASSRSGQMTEAFF. In DNA form, the CDR3 reads TGCGCCAGCAGCCGTTCGGGACAGATGACTGAAGCTTTCTTT.

The rearrangement links TRBV12-3 or TRBV12-4 to TRBJ2-3; no firm D call. Trimming left V 10 bases short and J 5 bases short, with 7 bases between. The CDR3 consists of 10 residues. The CDR3 here is CATSGDTQYF. For the CDR3, the DNA is TGTGCCACGTCGGGAGATACGCAGTATTTT.

This chain uses TRBV28 with TRBJ2-7; 13 bases fit TRBD2. Germline V CDR1 and CDR2: MDHEN, SYDVKM. The CDR3 totals 14 residues. J was trimmed by 0 bases and V by 8 bases; bases with no gene match: 1. In DNA, the CDR3 is TGTGCCAGCGGGACTAGCGGGGCCTCCTACGAGCAGTACTTC. This translates into CASGTSGASYEQYF.

The rearrangement links TRBV29-1 to TRBJ2-7; D unclear. The V gene's germline CDR1 is SQVTM and CDR2 ANQGSEA. This CDR3 comprises 11 residues. Trimming shortened V by 6 bases and J by 1 base, and 7 bases separated the two germline ends. CDR3 protein: CSVFGSYEQYF. The CDR3 nucleotides read TGCAGCGTCTTCGGGTCCTACGAGCAGTACTTC.

The V call is TRBV6-5, the J call TRBJ1-2; tentatively, D is TRBD1 (6 bases). The V gene lost 6 bases and the J gene lost 7 bases, with 12 bases spanning the gap. Germline V gene data show CDR1 as MNHEY and CDR2 as SVGAGI. This CDR3 has 12 residues. CDR3 nucleotide sequence: TGTGCCAGCAGCGAGACAGGAGTTGGCTACACCTTC. This encodes CASSETGVGYTF.

The chain recombines TRBV3-1 (or the pseudogene TRBV3-2) with TRBJ1-1; D gene unclear. The germline V gene encodes CDR1 LGHDT and CDR2 YNNKEL (reference sequence). V dropped 1 base and J dropped 1 base, with 7 bases sitting between them. The CDR3 extends over 14 amino acids. CDR3: CASSQGQSNTEAFF. The CDR3 coding sequence is TGTGCCAGCAGCCAAGGGCAGTCGAACACTGAAGCTTTCTTT.

The chain recombines TRBV27 with TRBJ1-5, with D tentatively TRBD1 (6 bases). CDR1 MNHEY and CDR2 SMNVEV come from the germline V gene (reference sequence). Trimming shortened V by 5 bases and J by 5 bases, and 19 bases separated the two germline ends. This CDR3 is built from 16 residues. In DNA, the CDR3 is TGTGCCAGCAGTGCCAGTTATGGGGACACCTATCAGCCCCAGCATTTT. This gives the protein CASSASYGDTYQPQHF.

The chain joins TRBV7-3 to TRBJ2-1; 14 bases match TRBD2. This CDR3 comprises 20 residues. V shed 5 bases and J 4 bases; nucleotides not matched to a gene: 16. Germline CDR1 SGHTA, CDR2 FQGTGA. The CDR3 here is CASSGRLAGGPTSGYNEQFF. The CDR3 region has the DNA TGTGCCAGCAGCGGCCGACTAGCGGGAGGGCCCACCTCGGGGTACAATGAGCAGTTCTTC.

The chain has TRBV7-9 and TRBJ2-5; TRBD2 matches at 10 bases. J was trimmed by 5 bases and V by 3 bases; bases with no gene match: 3. The germline gives CDR1 SEHNR, CDR2 FQNEAQ (reference sequence). There are 14 residues in the CDR3. The chain's CDR3 is CASSLLAGVETQYF. CDR3 sequence (DNA): TGTGCCAGCAGCTTGCTAGCGGGAGTGGAGACCCAGTACTTC. Combining the CDR3 with reference TRBV7-9 and TRBJ2-5 gives the whole variable domain DTGVSQNPRHKITKRGQNVTFRCDPISEHNRLYWYRQTLGQGPEFLTYFQNEAQLEKSRLLSDRFSAERPKGSFSTLEIQRTEQGDSAMYLCASSLLAGVETQYFGPGTRLLVL.

The chain has TRBV6-5 and TRBJ2-7; D unclear. Trimming pared 6 bases from V and 2 bases from J, leaving 11 bases between. Germline loops: CDR1 MNHEY, CDR2 SVGAGI. CDR3 length: 13 residues. The chain's CDR3 is CASSSRIAYEQYF. The CDR3, as DNA: TGTGCCAGCAGCTCCAGGATAGCCTACGAGCAGTACTTC.

This clone showed up just once. The chain recombines TRBV13 with TRBJ2-3; TRBD2 agrees at 7 bases. From germline, CDR1 is PRHDT and CDR2 FYEKMQ (reference sequence). J was trimmed by 3 bases and V by 7 bases; bases with no gene match: 16. This CDR3 region has 17 residues. The CDR3 DNA follows: TGTGCCAGCAACTCCCAGTTAGGGCAGGGAGGGACAGATACGCAGTATTTT. The encoded protein is CASNSQLGQGGTDTQYF.